The 9 T cell receptor beta chains reported below all come from one sample, sequenced in a study of human T cells and chemical hapten exposure (dated by TCRdb to the early 2020s). The time point label here, explained by the study, means: patch test 3, about 24 weeks after DPC sensitization. This specimen's treatment or condition label, per the study, means: therapeutic diphenylcyclopropenone sensitization with weekly scalp DPC. Library prep was done by RACE. Instrument used: NextSeq 500. TCRdb reanalyzed the raw reads on its own, using fastp at Q25 for trimming and MiXCR for clone calling, and kept in-frame beta chains. Merged by CDR3 protein, the rows form single entries marked with the most common genes and DNA. This sample comprises about 120,000 distinct CDR3 sequences, over 9% of them detected only once. Together, the top ten hold under 2.5% of the sample. The input for sequencing was whole blood, taken in connection with sensitization to the hapten diphenylcyclopropenone (DPC). These TCRs come from a woman between 50 and 59 years old with alopecia areata. Some clones in this sample may be carry-over from other donors' samples.

This clonotype turned up a few times. The V call is TRBV11-2, the J call TRBJ1-1; D is possibly TRBD1 (6 bases). The CDR3 has 12 residues. Germline CDR1 SGHAT, CDR2 FQNNGV. Deletions cut 4 bases from V and 8 bases from J, with 11 bases between. The CDR3, as DNA: TGTGCCAGCAGCTCTAGGGACAACGAAGCTTTCTTT. This translates into CASSSRDNEAFF.

J is TRBJ2-7 and V is TRBV7-3; TRBD1 aligns across 7 bases. Germline CDR1 SGHTA, CDR2 FQGTGA. The CDR3 length is 13 residues. V shed 1 base and J 7 bases; nucleotides not matched to a gene: 4. CDR3 nucleotide sequence: TGTGCCAGCAGCTTAAAGGCAGGGGGTGAGCAGTACTTC. It yields the protein CASSLKAGGEQYF.

In its sample, this clonotype was seen a few times. The CDR3: CSAREREGPTPLHF. Here the CDR3 DNA reads TGCAGTGCTAGAGAGAGAGAGGGCCCCACACCCCTCCACTTT. This chain links TRBV20-1 with TRBJ1-6, with D uncertain. Germline V gene data show CDR1 as DFQATT and CDR2 as SNEGSKA (reference sequence). CDR3 size: 14 residues. V was trimmed by 0 bases and J by 11 bases, leaving 14 bases between them.

This chain links TRBV4-2 with TRBJ2-7; 8 bases align to TRBD2. The germline V gene encodes CDR1 LGHNA and CDR2 YNFKEQ. Unmatched junction bases numbered 10, after V lost 1 base and J lost 5 bases. The length of the CDR3 is 16 residues. The CDR3 coding sequence is TGTGCCAGCAGCCAAGGGGTCTCGGGAGGGGCGGACGAGCAGTACTTC. Residues: CASSQGVSGGADEQYF.

The gene calls are TRBV5-6 and TRBJ2-6; TRBD1 agrees at 7 bases. Germline CDR1 reads SGHDT; CDR2 reads YYEEEE. The V gene end was trimmed by 4 bases and the J gene end by 1 base; junction bases not matched to a gene: 2. The CDR3 spans 15 residues. The DNA of the CDR3 is TGTGCCAGCAGCCCGACAGGGTCTGGGGCCAACGTCCTGACTTTC. It is translated as CASSPTGSGANVLTF.

This clonotype was recorded many times. V usage is TRBV12-3 or TRBV12-4 and J usage is TRBJ1-1, with unresolved D. The CDR3 is 15 amino acids. Trimming took off 1 base at V and 1 base at J, with 10 bases between the two ends. DNA of the CDR3: TGTGCCAGCAGTTTAGATAAGGTGACGAACACTGAAGCTTTCTTT. The encoded protein is CASSLDKVTNTEAFF.

The chain has TRBV7-2 and TRBJ2-7; no definite D call. CDR3 size: 14 residues. Germline values: CDR1 SGHTA, CDR2 FQGNSA. V was shortened by 1 base and J by 5 bases, with 12 bases between the two germline ends. The DNA of the CDR3 is TGTGCCAGCAGCTTAGTCTCCCCTGGGAACGAGCAGTACTTC. This codes for CASSLVSPGNEQYF.

This clonotype was observed a few times. The chain recombines TRBV2 with TRBJ2-3; tentatively, D is TRBD1 (6 bases). V was trimmed by 8 bases and J by 2 bases, leaving 14 bases between them. CDR3 size: 14 residues. Germline assignment: CDR1 SNHLY and CDR2 FYNNEI. CDR3 amino acids: CASRWTAPTDTQYF. CDR3 DNA sequence: TGTGCCAGCCGCTGGACAGCTCCCACAGATACGCAGTATTTT.

Many counts were recorded for this clonotype. The V gene is TRBV15, the J gene TRBJ2-1; maybe TRBD1 (5 bases). Germline CDR1 LNHNV, CDR2 YYDKDF (reference sequence). V lost 3 bases, J lost 6 bases, and 15 bases lay in between. The CDR3 runs 15 residues. The CDR3 bases are TGTGCCACCAGCAGGCGCCTAGGAAGGGGCAATGAGCAGTTCTTC. This gives the protein CATSRRLGRGNEQFF.